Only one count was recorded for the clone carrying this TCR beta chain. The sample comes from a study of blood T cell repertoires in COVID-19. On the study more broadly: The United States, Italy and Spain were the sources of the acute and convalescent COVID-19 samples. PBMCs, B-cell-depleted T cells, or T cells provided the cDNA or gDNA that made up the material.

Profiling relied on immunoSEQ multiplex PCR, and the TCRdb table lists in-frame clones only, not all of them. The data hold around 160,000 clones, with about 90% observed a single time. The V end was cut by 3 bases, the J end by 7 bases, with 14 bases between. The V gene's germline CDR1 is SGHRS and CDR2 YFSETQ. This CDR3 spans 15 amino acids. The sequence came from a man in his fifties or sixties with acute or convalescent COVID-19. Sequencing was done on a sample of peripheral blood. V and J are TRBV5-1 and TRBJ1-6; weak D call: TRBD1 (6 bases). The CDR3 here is CASSYSTGLNSPLHF. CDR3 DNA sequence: TGCGCCAGCAGCTACTCCACAGGGCTCAATTCACCCCTCCACTTT.